The next 9 T cell receptor beta chains were all read from a single sample in a study of human T cells and chemical hapten exposure. TCRdb reprocessed the RACE reads via MiXCR and lists one record per CDR3 protein. The top ten clones hold around 1.5% of a sample with over 70,000 distinct CDR3 sequences, approximately 10% of them seen once. This sample's time point: patch test 2, 6 weeks after DPC sensitization. Treatment reported: therapeutic diphenylcyclopropenone sensitization with weekly scalp DPC. The source was whole blood, collected in connection with sensitization to the hapten diphenylcyclopropenone (DPC). These receptors were obtained from a man aged 18-30 years with alopecia areata. Some clones in this sample may be carry-over from other donors' samples.

This clonotype showed up many times. J is TRBJ2-2 and V is TRBV28, with TRBD2 matching over 10 bases. V shed 4 bases and J 1 base; nucleotides not matched to a gene: 6. CDR1 and CDR2 from the germline V gene are MDHEN and SYDVKM. This CDR3 spans 17 amino acids. As DNA, the CDR3 is TGTGCCAGCAGTTCTCCCGGACTAGCGGTGAACACCGGGGAGCTGTTTTTT. Translating it yields CASSSPGLAVNTGELFF.

Worth noting for this clonotype: This may come from a read error, since a much larger clone is one base off. The genes are TRBV28 and TRBJ2-7; possible D gene TRBD1, 6 bases. The CDR3 covers 16 residues. CDR1 is MDHEN and CDR2 is SYDVKM in the germline V gene. DNA for the CDR3: TGTGCCGGCAGTCCCCCCGGGACAAAACCTTCCTACGAGCAGTACTTC. Protein sequence: CAGSPPGTKPSYEQYF. The full variable domain, in which reference TRBV28 and TRBJ2-7 provide the parts outside the CDR3, is DVKVTQSSRYLVKRTGEKVFLECVQDMDHENMFWYRQDPGLGLRLIYFSYDVKMKEKGDIPEGYSVSREKKERFSLILESASTNQTSMYLCAGSPPGTKPSYEQYFGPGTRLTVT.

This clonotype appeared many times. Here the CDR3 reads CSEGGQGAQYF. The CDR3 region has the DNA TGCAGCGAAGGGGGACAGGGGGCGCAGTACTTC. The V gene is TRBV29-1, the J gene TRBJ2-5; 12 bases map to TRBD1. The germline V gene has CDR1 SQVTM and CDR2 ANQGSEA. This CDR3 has 11 amino acids. V lost 7 bases and J lost 11; bases outside the gene matches: 5.

Many counts were recorded for this clonotype. The rearrangement links TRBV9 to TRBJ2-4; perhaps TRBD1 as D (6 bases). V lost 1 base and J lost 7, with 12 bases in between. Looked up from germline, CDR1 is SGDLS and CDR2 is YYNGEE. The CDR3 extends over 14 amino acids. The CDR3 reads CASSVSRTGNIQYF. In DNA form, the CDR3 reads TGTGCCAGCAGCGTATCCCGCACAGGGAACATTCAGTACTTC. Filled out from reference TRBV9 and TRBJ2-4, the complete variable domain reads DSGVTQTPKHLITATGQRVTLRCSPRSGDLSVYWYQQSLDQGLQFLIQYYNGEERAKGNILERFSAQQFPDLHSELNLSSLELGDSALYFCASSVSRTGNIQYFGAGTRLSVL.

Many counts were recorded for this clonotype. The chain joins TRBV7-2 to TRBJ1-2; tentatively, D is TRBD1 (5 bases). Trimming pared 4 bases from V and 8 bases from J, leaving 14 bases between. The CDR3 is made up of 13 amino acids. CDR1 is SGHTA, CDR2 FQGNSA, per germline. The CDR3 loop is CASSWSSEGGYTF. For the CDR3, the DNA is TGTGCCAGCAGCTGGTCCTCAGAGGGGGGCTACACCTTC. The entire variable domain, with the rest obtained from reference TRBV7-2 and TRBJ1-2, is as follows: GAGVSQSPSNKVTEKGKDVELRCDPISGHTALYWYRQSLGQGLEFLIYFQGNSAPDKSGLPSDRFSAERTGGSVSTLTIQRTQQEDSAVYLCASSWSSEGGYTFGSGTRLTVV.

The chain has TRBV3-1 and TRBJ1-1; D gene uncertain. This CDR3 is built from 12 residues. V lost 1 base and J lost 8, with 8 bases in between. The germline gives CDR1 LGHDT, CDR2 YNNKEL (reference sequence). The CDR3 loop reads CASSQGVLEAFF. CDR3 in DNA: TGTGCCAGCAGCCAAGGGGTTCTAGAAGCTTTCTTT.

This clonotype was detected a few times. The genes are TRBV7-7 and TRBJ2-1; 8 bases align to TRBD2. The CDR3 is 14 amino acids. Trimming took 5 bases from V and 3 from J; bases not matched to a gene: 3. In germline, CDR1 is SSHAT, CDR2 FNYEAQ (reference sequence). The CDR3 nucleotides read TGTGCCAGCAGCCTTAGCGGGGTCTACAATGAGCAGTTCTTC. Its protein product is CASSLSGVYNEQFF.

This clonotype was seen repeatedly, ten times or more. The rearrangement links TRBV28 to TRBJ1-5; no reliable D call. The ends were cut back, 6 bases at V and 10 bases at J, with 13 bases in the middle. CDR1 is MDHEN, CDR2 SYDVKM, per germline. This CDR3 comprises 12 residues. The CDR3 sequence is CASSPGPKPQHF. CDR3 in DNA: TGTGCCAGCAGCCCAGGTCCCAAACCCCAGCATTTT. Variable domain in full (rest from reference TRBV28 and TRBJ1-5): DVKVTQSSRYLVKRTGEKVFLECVQDMDHENMFWYRQDPGLGLRLIYFSYDVKMKEKGDIPEGYSVSREKKERFSLILESASTNQTSMYLCASSPGPKPQHFGDGTRLSIL.

This clonotype has a count of ten or more. The J gene is TRBJ2-1, the V gene TRBV2, with 12 nucleotides matching TRBD2. Germline trimming cut 8 bases from V and 7 bases from J; bases unmatched to any gene: 9. Germline-derived CDR1 and CDR2 are SNHLY and FYNNEI. This CDR3 spans 15 amino acids. The DNA for the CDR3 is TGTGCCAGCCCCCCCCTAGCGGGGGGGCGTAATGAGCAGTTCTTC. This translates into CASPPLAGGRNEQFF.